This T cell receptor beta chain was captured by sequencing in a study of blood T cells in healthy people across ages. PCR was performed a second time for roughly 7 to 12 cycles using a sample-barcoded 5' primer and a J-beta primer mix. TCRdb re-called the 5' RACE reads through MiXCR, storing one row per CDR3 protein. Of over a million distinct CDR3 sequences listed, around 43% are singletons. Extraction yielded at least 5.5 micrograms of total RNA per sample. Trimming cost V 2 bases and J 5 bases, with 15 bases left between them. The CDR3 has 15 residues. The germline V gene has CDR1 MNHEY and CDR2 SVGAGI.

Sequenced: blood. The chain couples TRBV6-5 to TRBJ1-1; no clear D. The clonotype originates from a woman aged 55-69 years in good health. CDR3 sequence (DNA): TGTGCCAGCAGTTACCCGACCCCTGGAGGGACTGAAGCTTTCTTT. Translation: CASSYPTPGGTEAFF.